This T cell receptor (beta chain) was obtained from a study of T cell responses to AZD1222 COVID-19 vaccine. Points from the study as a whole: The donors showed a predominance of white British ancestry and of females, with possible underestimation of clonal diversity. Nearly half of spike-specific TCRs reportedly target variant regions that are unmutated in the B.1.351 and B.1.1.7 variants. Recipients of two AZD1222 doses showed rising Spike-specific TCR breadth and depth.

To note about this clone: Its matching antigen is unknown.

The protocol was immunoSEQ multiplex PCR, while the TCRdb copy is restricted to in-frame clones and leaves out a portion. Of roughly 140,000 clones listed, approximately 90% were seen once; the top ten hold around 5%. The germline V gene encodes CDR1 MDHEN and CDR2 SYDVKM. The CDR3 spans 21 residues. Losses at the gene ends were 4 bases for V and 2 bases for J; bases not matched to a gene: 24. The chain has TRBV28 and TRBJ2-3, with TRBD1 matching 7 bases. This clonotype was obtained from an adult in good health. This specimen was peripheral blood, taken on day 0 of AZD1222 vaccination. In DNA form, the CDR3 reads TGTGCCAGCAGTTCCATTGAACAGGGGAGTAACGTAGCAAGGAACACAGATACGCAGTATTTT. Its protein product is CASSSIEQGSNVARNTDTQYF.